The T cell receptor (beta chain) described here comes from a study of radiotherapy plus CTLA-4 blockade in lung cancer. Study-level information: Among all patients, around 18% showed objective responses, while roughly 28% had disease control. Findings of the study overall: Expansion of tumor-derived TCR clones was observed in blood after radiotherapy plus ipilimumab.

Those patients who had chemo-refractory metastatic non-small-cell lung cancer were given focal radiation along with CTLA-4 blockade through ipilimumab. Generated by immunoSEQ multiplex PCR, the TCRdb table keeps only in-frame clones and is missing some. The sample has approximately 81,000 clones, over 70% seen once. In germline, CDR1 is SGDLS, CDR2 YYNGEE. The CDR3 extends over 14 amino acids. The V segment lost 3 bases and the J segment 10 bases; nucleotides outside the gene matches: 6. In regard to this clone: Antigen: not known.

The sequencing here drew on peripheral blood, taken from a patient treated with radiotherapy plus ipilimumab. The gene calls are TRBV9 and TRBJ2-5; the match to TRBD2 covers 13 bases. This receptor was taken from a human donor with non-small cell lung cancer who had a partial response to radiotherapy plus ipilimumab. Some clones in this sample may be carry-over from other donors' samples. In DNA, the CDR3 is TGTGCCAGCAGCGCGTTACTAGCGGGAGGGAGCCAGTACTTC. It codes for CASSALLAGGSQYF. The full variable domain, completed using reference TRBV9 and TRBJ2-5, is DSGVTQTPKHLITATGQRVTLRCSPRSGDLSVYWYQQSLDQGLQFLIQYYNGEERAKGNILERFSAQQFPDLHSELNLSSLELGDSALYFCASSALLAGGSQYFGPGTRLLVL.